The T cell receptor beta chain under discussion was sequenced for a study of CD8 T cells in Susac syndrome. About the study: When their blood was taken, patients with Susac syndrome were therapy-naive, taking corticosteroids, or taking intravenous immunoglobulin alone.

This clonotype occurred once. Its antigen is not known. Study-level results: By the study's own acknowledgment, its TCR sequencing and HLA analysis included relatively few individuals.

This CDR3 comprises 15 residues. The V gene lost 1 base and the J gene lost 3 bases, with 14 bases spanning the gap. Germline assignment: CDR1 SGDLS and CDR2 YYNGEE. Reverse transcription of about 0.5 to 1 ug RNA was carried out with random hexamers. TCRdb processed the immunoSEQ multiplex PCR reads anew with MiXCR; each CDR3 protein has one entry. The data show 77,000 or so distinct CDR3 sequences, about 93% seen once. This sequence joins TRBV9 and TRBJ2-7, with D perhaps matching TRBD1 (5 bases). The sequence came from a human donor with Susac syndrome. Sequenced sample: CD4+ T cells from PBMCs. DNA of the CDR3: TGTGCCAGCAGCGTACGGTCAGGGCTTAACTACGAGCAGTACTTC. Protein product: CASSVRSGLNYEQYF.